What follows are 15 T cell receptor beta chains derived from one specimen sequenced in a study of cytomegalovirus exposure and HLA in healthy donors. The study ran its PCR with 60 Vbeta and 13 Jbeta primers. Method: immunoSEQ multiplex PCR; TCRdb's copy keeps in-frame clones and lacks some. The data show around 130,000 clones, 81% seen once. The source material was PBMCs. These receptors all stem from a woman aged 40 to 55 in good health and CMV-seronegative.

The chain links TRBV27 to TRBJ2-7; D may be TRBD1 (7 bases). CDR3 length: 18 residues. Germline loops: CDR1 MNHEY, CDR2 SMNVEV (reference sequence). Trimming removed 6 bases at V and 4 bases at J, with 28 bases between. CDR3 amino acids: CASSSGVVLRDREYEQYF. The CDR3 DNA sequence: TGTGCCAGCAGCTCCGGAGTAGTGCTGCGGGACAGAGAATACGAGCAGTACTTC.

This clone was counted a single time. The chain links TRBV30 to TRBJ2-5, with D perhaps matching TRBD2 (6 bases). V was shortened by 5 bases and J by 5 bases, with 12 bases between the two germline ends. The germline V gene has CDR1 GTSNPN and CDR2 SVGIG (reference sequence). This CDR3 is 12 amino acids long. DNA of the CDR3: TGTGCCTGGTCTCAGGGACTGGAGACCCAGTACTTC. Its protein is CAWSQGLETQYF.

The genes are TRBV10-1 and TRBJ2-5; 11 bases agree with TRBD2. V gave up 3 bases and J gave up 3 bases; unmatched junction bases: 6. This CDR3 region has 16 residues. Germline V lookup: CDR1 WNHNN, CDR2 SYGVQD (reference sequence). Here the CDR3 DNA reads TGCGCCAGCAGTGAAGGTACGGGACTAGCGGAAGAGACCCAGTACTTC. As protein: CASSEGTGLAEETQYF.

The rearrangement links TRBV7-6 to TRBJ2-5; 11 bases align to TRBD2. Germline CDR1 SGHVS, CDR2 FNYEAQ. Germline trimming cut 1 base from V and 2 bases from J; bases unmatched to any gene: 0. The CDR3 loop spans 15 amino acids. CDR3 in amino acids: CASSLGLAGQETQYF. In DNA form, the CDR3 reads TGTGCCAGCAGCTTAGGACTAGCGGGGCAAGAGACCCAGTACTTC.

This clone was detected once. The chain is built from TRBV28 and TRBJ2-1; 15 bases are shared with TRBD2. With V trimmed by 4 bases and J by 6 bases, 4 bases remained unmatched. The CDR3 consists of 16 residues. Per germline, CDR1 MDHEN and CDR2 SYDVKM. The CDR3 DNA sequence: TGTGCCAGCAGTTCTCCGGGACTAGCGGGAGGCAATGAGCAGTTCTTC. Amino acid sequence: CASSSPGLAGGNEQFF.

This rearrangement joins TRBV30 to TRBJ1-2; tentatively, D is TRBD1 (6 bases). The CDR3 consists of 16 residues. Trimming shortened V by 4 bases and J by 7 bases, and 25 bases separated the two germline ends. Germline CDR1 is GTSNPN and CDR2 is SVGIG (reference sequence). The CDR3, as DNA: TGTGCCTGGAATTCGCGAGGACAGTTCTCTTTTCGTGGCTACACCTTC. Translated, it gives CAWNSRGQFSFRGYTF.

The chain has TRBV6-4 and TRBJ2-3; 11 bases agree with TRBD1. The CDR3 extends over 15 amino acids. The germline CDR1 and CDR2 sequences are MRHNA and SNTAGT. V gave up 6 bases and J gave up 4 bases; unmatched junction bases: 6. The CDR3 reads CASSNGQGAPDTQYF. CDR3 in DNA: TGTGCCAGCAGCAACGGACAGGGGGCCCCAGATACGCAGTATTTT.

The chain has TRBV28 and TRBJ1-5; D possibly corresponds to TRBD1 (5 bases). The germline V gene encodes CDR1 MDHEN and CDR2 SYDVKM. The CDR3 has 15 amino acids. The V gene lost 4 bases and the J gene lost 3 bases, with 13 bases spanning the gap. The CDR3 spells CASSSPDSPNQPQHF. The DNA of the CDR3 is TGTGCCAGCAGTTCCCCCGACAGCCCCAATCAGCCCCAGCATTTT.

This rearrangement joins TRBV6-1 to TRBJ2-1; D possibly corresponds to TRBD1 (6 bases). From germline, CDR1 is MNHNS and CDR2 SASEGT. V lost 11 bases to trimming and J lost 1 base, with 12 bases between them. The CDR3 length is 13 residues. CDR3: CAAKRGSYNEQFF. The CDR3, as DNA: TGTGCCGCCAAGAGGGGGTCCTACAATGAGCAGTTCTTC.

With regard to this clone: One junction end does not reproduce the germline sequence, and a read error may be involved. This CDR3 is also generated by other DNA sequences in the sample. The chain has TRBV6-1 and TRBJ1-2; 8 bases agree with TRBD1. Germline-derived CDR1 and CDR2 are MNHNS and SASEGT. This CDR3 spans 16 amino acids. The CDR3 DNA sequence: TGCGCCAGCAGTGAAGGCCAAGACAGGGGATCAAGTGGCTACACCTTC. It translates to CASSEGQDRGSSGYTF.

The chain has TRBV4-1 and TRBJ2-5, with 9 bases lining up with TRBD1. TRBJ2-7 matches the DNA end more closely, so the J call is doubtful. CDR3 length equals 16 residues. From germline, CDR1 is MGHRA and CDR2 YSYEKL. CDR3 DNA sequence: TGCGCCAGCAGCCAATTTCCGGGACAGGGTAACTACGAGCAGTACTTC. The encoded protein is CASSQFPGQGNYEQYF.

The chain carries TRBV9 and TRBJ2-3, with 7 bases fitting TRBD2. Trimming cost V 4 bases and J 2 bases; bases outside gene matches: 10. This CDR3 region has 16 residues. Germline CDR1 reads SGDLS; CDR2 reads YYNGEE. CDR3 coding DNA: TGTGCCAGCAGCTTCACCGGGACTACCTTCACAGATACGCAGTATTTT. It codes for CASSFTGTTFTDTQYF.

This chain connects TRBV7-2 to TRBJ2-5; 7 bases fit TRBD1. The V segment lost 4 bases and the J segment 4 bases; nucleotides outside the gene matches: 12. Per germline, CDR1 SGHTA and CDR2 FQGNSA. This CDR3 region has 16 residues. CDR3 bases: TGTGCCAGCAGCTCTCGGGGACAGTCGAGAAGAGAGACCCAGTACTTC. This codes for CASSSRGQSRRETQYF. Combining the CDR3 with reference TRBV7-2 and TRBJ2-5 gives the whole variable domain GAGVSQSPSNKVTEKGKDVELRCDPISGHTALYWYRQSLGQGLEFLIYFQGNSAPDKSGLPSDRFSAERTGGSVSTLTIQRTQQEDSAVYLCASSSRGQSRRETQYFGPGTRLLVL.

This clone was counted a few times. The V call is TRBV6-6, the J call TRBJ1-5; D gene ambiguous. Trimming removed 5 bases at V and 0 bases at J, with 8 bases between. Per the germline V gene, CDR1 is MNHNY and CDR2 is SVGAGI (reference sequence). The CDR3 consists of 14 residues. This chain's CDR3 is CASSDGYSNQPQHF. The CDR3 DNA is TGTGCCAGCAGTGACGGGTATAGCAATCAGCCCCAGCATTTT.

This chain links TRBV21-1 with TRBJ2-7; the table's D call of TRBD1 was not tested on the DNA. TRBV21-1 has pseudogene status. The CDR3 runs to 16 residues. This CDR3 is CASSKGDRGLFYEQYF. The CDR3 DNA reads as TGTGCCAGCAGCAAGGGAGACAGGGGGCTTTTCTACGAGCAGTACTTC.